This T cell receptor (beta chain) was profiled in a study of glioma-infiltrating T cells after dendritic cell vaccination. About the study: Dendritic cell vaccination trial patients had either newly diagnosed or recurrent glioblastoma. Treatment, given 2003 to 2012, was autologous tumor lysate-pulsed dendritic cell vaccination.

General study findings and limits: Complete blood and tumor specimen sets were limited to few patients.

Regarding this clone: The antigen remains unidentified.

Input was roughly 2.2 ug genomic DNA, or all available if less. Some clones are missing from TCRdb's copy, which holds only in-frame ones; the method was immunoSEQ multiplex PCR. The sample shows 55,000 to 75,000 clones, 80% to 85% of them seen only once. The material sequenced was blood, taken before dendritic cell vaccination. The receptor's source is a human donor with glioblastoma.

CDR3 DNA sequence: TGTGCCAGCACCTTGGGACAGGGTGGGGCCTATGGCTACACCTTC. Translation: CASTLGQGGAYGYTF. The chain combines TRBV6-6 with TRBJ1-2; 9 bases agree with TRBD1. CDR3 length: 15 amino acids. The V gene's germline CDR1 is MNHNY and CDR2 SVGAGI (reference sequence). V lost 7 bases to trimming and J lost 4 bases; unmatched junction nucleotides: 10.